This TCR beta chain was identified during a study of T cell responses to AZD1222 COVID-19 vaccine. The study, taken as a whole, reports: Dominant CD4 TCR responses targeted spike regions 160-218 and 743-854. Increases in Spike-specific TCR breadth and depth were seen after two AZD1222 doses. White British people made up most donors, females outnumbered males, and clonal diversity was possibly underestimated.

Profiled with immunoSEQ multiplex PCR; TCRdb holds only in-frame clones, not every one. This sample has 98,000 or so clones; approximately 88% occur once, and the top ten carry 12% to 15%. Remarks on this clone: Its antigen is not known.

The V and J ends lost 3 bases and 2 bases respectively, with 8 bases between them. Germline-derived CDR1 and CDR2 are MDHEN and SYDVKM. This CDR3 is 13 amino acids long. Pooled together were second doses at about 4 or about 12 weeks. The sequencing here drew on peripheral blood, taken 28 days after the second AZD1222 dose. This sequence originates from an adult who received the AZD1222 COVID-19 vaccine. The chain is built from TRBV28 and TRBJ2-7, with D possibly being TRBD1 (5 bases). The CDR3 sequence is CASSLTAAYEQYF. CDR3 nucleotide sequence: TGTGCCAGCAGTTTGACAGCAGCCTACGAGCAGTACTTC.